This entry describes one TCR beta chain. The data are from a study of OX40 agonist ivuxolimab in advanced cancers. The CDR3 runs to 12 residues. The germline V gene encodes CDR1 MDHEN and CDR2 SYDVKM. With 10 bases clipped from V and 2 bases from J, the junction kept 4 bases outside the gene matches. Blood draws occurred at baseline, cycle 4 day 1, and cycle 7 day 1. The method was immunoSEQ multiplex PCR; TCRdb's version includes in-frame clones alone and lacks a portion of them. Of under 150,000 clones listed, around 91% are singletons. Material: CD4+ or CD8+ T cells sorted from blood, obtained in a trial of the OX40 agonist ivuxolimab. V usage is TRBV28 and J usage is TRBJ2-7; 8 bases map to TRBD2. The TCR was taken from an adult with an advanced solid tumor such as melanoma, head and neck, liver or kidney cancer. The CDR3 sequence: CATGGGTYEQYF. For the CDR3, the DNA is TGTGCCACCGGGGGGGGGACCTACGAGCAGTACTTC.